This note documents a single TCR beta chain sequence. The protocol was immunoSEQ multiplex PCR, while the TCRdb copy is restricted to in-frame clones and leaves out a portion. The data show 200,000 to 300,000 clones, 83% seen once. The CDR3 loop spans 16 amino acids. CDR1 and CDR2 from the germline V gene are SGDLS and YYNGEE. Trimming cost V 0 bases and J 4 bases, with 16 bases left between them. This sample stems from a study of blood T cell repertoires in COVID-19. Background on the study: Some COVID-19 samples were acute and others convalescent; all came from the United States, Italy and Spain.

This receptor was identified in a human donor in a cohort sampled during active COVID-19. Sequencing was carried out using peripheral blood. The rearrangement links TRBV9 to TRBJ2-5; D perhaps matches TRBD2 (6 bases). CDR3 sequence reads: CASSVAQSGGVETQYF. CDR3 DNA sequence: TGTGCCAGCAGCGTAGCTCAATCGGGCGGGGTAGAGACCCAGTACTTC.